This T cell receptor (beta chain) was documented in a study of blood T cell repertoires in COVID-19. This CDR3 contains 14 residues. V lost 4 bases and J lost 4, with 16 bases in between. Germline V CDR1 and CDR2: GTSNPN, SVGIG (reference sequence). Assay used: immunoSEQ multiplex PCR; TCRdb lists only in-frame clones, some missing. The table includes a few hundred thousand clones, around 90% detected once. Specimen: PBMCs or T cells enriched from blood (not recorded which). The origin of this receptor is a woman aged 40 to 55 who had been exposed to COVID-19. The V and J genes are TRBV30 and TRBJ1-2; the D gene is possibly TRBD1 (5 bases). CDR3 protein: CAWTSGRSLYGYTF. Written as DNA, the CDR3 is TGTGCCTGGACATCAGGGAGGTCCCTCTATGGCTACACCTTC.